The rows below give T cell receptor beta chains drawn from one sample of a study of cytomegalovirus exposure and HLA in healthy donors. Produced via immunoSEQ multiplex PCR; TCRdb's table is partial and in-frame only. The sample shows under 200,000 clones, around 77% of them seen only once. The sequenced sample consisted of PBMCs. The source of these receptors is a woman aged 25 to 39 in good health and CMV-seropositive. Each CDR3 is given without its conserved first and last residue.

v_gene,len,j_gene,CDR3aa
TRBV11-2,14,TRBJ2-3,ASSTRAGWDTDTQY
TRBV10-3,15,TRBJ2-5,AISDPLVGSVRETQY
TRBV5-1,11,TRBJ1-2,ASSLASNYGYT
TRBV7-9,15,TRBJ1-1,ASSQQLGASSNTEAF
TRBV10-3,11,TRBJ2-7,AIRRLDFHEQY
TRBV2,15,TRBJ2-5,ASSVSIGDRVVETQY
TRBV6-1,12,TRBJ2-1,ASMGSGGAREQF
TRBV7-2,11,TRBJ2-7,ASSRIQGIEQY
TRBV13,12,TRBJ2-2,ASSPQLVPGELF
TRBV5-6,16,TRBJ1-6,ASSLEAGGGLYNSPLH
TRBV6-1,10,TRBJ2-1,ATVHTGGEQF
TRBV6-1,11,TRBJ1-2,ASRETTNYGYT
TRBV19,13,TRBJ2-1,ASIDRVGIYNEQF
TRBV11-2,13,TRBJ2-2,ASSLAGGNSGELF
TRBV2,10,TRBJ2-7,ASSGQAYEQY
TRBV10-3,10,TRBJ2-7,AISESGNEQY
TRBV7-2,12,TRBJ1-1,ASRPGQGNTEAF